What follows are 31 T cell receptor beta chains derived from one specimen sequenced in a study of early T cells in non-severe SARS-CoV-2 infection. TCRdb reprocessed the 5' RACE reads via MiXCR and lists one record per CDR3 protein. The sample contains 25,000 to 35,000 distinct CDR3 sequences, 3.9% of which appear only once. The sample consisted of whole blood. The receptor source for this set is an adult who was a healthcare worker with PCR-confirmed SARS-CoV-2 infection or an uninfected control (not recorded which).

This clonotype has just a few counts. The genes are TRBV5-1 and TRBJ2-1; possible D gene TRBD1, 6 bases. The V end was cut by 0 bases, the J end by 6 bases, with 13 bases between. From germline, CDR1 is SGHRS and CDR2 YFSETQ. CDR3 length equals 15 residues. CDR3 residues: CASSLATGGPNEQFF. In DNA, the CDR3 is TGCGCCAGCAGCTTGGCGACAGGAGGCCCCAATGAGCAGTTCTTC.

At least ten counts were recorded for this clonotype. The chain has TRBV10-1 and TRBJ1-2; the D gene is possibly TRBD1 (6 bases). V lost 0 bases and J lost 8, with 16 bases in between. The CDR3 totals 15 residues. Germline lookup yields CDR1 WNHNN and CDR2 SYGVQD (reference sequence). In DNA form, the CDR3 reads TGCGCCAGCAGTGAGTCTAGAACAGGGATCAGAGGCTACACCTTC. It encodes CASSESRTGIRGYTF.

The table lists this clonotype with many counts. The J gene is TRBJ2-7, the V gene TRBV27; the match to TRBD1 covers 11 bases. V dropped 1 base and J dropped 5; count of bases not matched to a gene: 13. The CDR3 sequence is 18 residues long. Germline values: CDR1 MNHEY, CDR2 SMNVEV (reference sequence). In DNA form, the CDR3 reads TGTGCCAGCAGTTTATTTCCACCGGGACAGGGGGTTCGGCACGAGCAGTACTTC. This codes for CASSLFPPGQGVRHEQYF.

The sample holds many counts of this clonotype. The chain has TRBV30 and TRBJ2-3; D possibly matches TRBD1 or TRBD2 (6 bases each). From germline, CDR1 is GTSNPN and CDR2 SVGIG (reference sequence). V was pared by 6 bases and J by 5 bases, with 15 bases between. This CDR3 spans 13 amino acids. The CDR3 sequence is CACSYGGGDTQYF. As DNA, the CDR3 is TGTGCCTGTTCGTACGGGGGCGGAGATACGCAGTATTTT.

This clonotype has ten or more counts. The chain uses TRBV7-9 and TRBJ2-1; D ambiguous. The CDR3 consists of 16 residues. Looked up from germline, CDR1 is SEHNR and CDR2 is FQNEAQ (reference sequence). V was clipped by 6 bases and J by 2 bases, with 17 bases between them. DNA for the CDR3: TGTGCCAGCAGTATACCCGGACCTTACGCCTACAATGAGCAGTTCTTC. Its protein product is CASSIPGPYAYNEQFF.

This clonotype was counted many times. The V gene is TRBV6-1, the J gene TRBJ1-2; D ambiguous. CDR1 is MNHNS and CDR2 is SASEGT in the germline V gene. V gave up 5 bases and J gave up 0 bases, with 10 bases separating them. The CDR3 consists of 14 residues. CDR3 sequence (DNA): TGTGCCAGCAGTACATGGCAGTCTAACTATGGCTACACCTTC. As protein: CASSTWQSNYGYTF.

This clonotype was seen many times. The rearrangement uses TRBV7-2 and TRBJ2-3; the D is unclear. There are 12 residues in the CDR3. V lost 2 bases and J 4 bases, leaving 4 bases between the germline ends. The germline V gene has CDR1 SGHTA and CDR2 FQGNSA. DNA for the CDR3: TGTGCCAGCAGCTTACCGGCAGATACGCAGTATTTT. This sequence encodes CASSLPADTQYF.

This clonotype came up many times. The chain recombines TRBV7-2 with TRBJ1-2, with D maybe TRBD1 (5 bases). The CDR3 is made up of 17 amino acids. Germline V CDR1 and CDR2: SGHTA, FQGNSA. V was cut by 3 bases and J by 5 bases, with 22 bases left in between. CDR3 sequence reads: CASSLDPRGYLQYGYTF. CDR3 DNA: TGTGCCAGCAGCTTGGACCCCCGGGGCTATCTACAGTATGGCTACACCTTC.

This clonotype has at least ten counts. The CDR3 here is CSAEAGAYEQYF. The CDR3 bases are TGCAGTGCCGAAGCGGGGGCCTACGAGCAGTACTTC. The chain links TRBV20-1 to TRBJ2-7; 8 positions agree with TRBD2. The CDR3 sequence is 12 residues long. Germline loops: CDR1 DFQATT, CDR2 SNEGSKA (reference sequence). V was pared by 6 bases and J by 2 bases, with 3 bases of the junction left unmatched.

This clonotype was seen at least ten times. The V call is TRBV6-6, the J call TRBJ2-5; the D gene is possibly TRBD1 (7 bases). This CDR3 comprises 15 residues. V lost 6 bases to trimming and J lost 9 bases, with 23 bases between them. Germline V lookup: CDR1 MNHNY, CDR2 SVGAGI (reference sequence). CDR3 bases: TGTGCCAGCAGCCAGGGGACAGCCGGGGGTCGGGCCCAGTACTTC. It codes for CASSQGTAGGRAQYF.

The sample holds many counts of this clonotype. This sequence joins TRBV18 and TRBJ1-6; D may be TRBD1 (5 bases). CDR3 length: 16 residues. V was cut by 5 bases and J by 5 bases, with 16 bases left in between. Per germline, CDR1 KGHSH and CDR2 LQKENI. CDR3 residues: CASSTFRQSNNSPLHF. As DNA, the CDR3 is TGTGCCAGCTCAACCTTTCGACAGTCGAATAATTCACCCCTCCACTTT.

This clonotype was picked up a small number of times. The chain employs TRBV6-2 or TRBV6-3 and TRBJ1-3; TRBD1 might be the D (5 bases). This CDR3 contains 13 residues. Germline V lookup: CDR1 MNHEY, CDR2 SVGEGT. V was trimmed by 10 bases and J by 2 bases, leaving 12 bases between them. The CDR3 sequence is CAILQGAGNTIYF. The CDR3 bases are TGTGCCATCCTCCAGGGAGCTGGAAACACCATATATTTT.

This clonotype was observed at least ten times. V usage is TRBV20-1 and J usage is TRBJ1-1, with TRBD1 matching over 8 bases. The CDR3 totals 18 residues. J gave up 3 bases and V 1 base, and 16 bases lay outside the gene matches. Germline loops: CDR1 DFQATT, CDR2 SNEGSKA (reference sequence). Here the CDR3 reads CSARAETGAIRIDTEAFF. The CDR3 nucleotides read TGCAGTGCTAGAGCCGAGACAGGGGCAATCCGAATTGACACTGAAGCTTTCTTT.

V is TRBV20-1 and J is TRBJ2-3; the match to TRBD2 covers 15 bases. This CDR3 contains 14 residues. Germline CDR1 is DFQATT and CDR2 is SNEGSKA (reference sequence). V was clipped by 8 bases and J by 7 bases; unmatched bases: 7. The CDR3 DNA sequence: TGCAGTCCCTGGACTAGCGGGGGGGAAAATACGCAGTATTTT. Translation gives CSPWTSGGENTQYF.

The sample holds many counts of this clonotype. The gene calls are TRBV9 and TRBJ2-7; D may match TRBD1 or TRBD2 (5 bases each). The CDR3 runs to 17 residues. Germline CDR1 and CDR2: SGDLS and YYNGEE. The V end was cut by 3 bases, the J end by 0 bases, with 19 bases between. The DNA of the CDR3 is TGTGCCAGCAGCGCGACGGTTTCGGGACCGCTCTCCTACGAGCAGTACTTC. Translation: CASSATVSGPLSYEQYF.

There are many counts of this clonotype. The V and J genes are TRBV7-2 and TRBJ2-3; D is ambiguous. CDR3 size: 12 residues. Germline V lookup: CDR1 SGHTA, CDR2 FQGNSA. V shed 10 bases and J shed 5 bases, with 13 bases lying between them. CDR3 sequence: CATKSGVDTQYF. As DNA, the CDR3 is TGTGCCACAAAAAGTGGGGTAGATACGCAGTATTTT.

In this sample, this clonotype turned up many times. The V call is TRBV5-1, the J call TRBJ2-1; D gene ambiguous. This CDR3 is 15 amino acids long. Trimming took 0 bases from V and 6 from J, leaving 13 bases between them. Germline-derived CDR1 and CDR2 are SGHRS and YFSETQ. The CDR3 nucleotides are TGCGCCAGCAGCTTGGAGCCCCTTCCCGGCAATGAGCAGTTCTTC. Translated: CASSLEPLPGNEQFF.

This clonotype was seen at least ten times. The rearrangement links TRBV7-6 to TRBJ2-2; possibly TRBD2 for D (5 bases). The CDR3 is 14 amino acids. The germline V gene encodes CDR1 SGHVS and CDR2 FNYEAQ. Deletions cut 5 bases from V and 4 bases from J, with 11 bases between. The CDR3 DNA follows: TGTGCCAGCAGCGAAGGACTCATCACCGGGGAGCTGTTTTTT. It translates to CASSEGLITGELFF.

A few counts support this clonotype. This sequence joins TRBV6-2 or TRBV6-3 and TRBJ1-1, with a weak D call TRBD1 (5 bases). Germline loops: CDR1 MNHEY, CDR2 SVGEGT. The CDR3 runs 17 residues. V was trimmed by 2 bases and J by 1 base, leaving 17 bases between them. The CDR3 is CASSYPSSGPGNTEAFF. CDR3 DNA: TGTGCCAGCAGTTACCCATCCTCGGGGCCGGGGAACACTGAAGCTTTCTTT.

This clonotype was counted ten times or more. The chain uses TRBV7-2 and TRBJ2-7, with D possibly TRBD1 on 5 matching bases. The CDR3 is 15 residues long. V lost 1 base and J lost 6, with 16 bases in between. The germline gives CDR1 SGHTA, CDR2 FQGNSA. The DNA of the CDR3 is TGTGCCAGCAGCTTAGTTCGCGACAGACGGTCCGAGCAGTACTTC. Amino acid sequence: CASSLVRDRRSEQYF.

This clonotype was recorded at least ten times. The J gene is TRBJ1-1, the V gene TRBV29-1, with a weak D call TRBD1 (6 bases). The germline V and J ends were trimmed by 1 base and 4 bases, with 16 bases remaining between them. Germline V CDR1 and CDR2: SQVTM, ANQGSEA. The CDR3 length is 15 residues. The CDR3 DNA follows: TGCAGCGTTGAAGGACCCGGACAGAGGGTCACTGAAGCTTTCTTT. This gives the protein CSVEGPGQRVTEAFF. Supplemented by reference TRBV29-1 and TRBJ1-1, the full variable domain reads SAVISQKPSRDICQRGTSLTIQCQVDSQVTMMFWYRQQPGQSLTLIATANQGSEATYESGFVIDKFPISRPNLTFSTLTVSNMSPEDSSIYLCSVEGPGQRVTEAFFGQGTRLTVV.

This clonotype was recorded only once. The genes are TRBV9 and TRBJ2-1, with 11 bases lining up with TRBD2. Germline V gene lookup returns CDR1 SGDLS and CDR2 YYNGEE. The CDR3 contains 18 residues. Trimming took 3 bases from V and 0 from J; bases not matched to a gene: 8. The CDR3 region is CASSALAGGTSSYNEQFF. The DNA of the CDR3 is TGTGCCAGCAGCGCCCTAGCGGGGGGTACCAGCTCCTACAATGAGCAGTTCTTC.

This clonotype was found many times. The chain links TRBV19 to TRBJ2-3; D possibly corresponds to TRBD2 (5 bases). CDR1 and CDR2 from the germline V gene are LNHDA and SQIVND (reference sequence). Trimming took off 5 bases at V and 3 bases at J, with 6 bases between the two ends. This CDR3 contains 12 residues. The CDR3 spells CASSPGTDTQYF. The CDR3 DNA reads TGTGCCAGTAGTCCGGGGACAGATACGCAGTATTTT.

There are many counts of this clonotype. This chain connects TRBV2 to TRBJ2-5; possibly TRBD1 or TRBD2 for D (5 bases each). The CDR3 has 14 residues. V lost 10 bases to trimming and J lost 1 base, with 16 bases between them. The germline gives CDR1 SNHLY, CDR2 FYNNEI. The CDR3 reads CAITPGRSQETQYF. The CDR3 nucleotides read TGTGCCATCACTCCGGGACGGTCCCAAGAGACCCAGTACTTC.

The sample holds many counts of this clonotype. In DNA form, the CDR3 reads TGTGCCAGCAGCTTATCGGGACCTAACAATGAGCAGTTCTTC. Protein product: CASSLSGPNNEQFF. The chain recombines TRBV11-2 with TRBJ2-1; D is tentatively TRBD1 or TRBD2 (5 bases each). With 2 bases removed from V and 5 bases from J, the gap between germline ends came to 10 bases. The CDR3 extends over 14 amino acids. Per germline, CDR1 SGHAT and CDR2 FQNNGV.

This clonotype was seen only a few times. The CDR3 sequence is CASRGQGVGNSPLHF. As DNA, the CDR3 is TGTGCCAGCAGGGGACAGGGGGTCGGAAATTCACCCCTCCACTTT. The genes are TRBV25-1 and TRBJ1-6; 11 positions match TRBD1. The CDR3 loop spans 15 amino acids. The ends lost 6 bases at V and 7 bases at J; junction bases unmatched: 5. Germline V CDR1 and CDR2: MGHDK, SYGVNS. Based on the CDR3 plus reference TRBV25-1 and TRBJ1-6, the full variable domain is EADIYQTPRYLVIGTGKKITLECSQTMGHDKMYWYQQDPGMELHLIHYSYGVNSTEKGDLSSESTVSRIRTEHFPLTLESARPSHTSQYLCASRGQGVGNSPLHFGNGTRLTVT.

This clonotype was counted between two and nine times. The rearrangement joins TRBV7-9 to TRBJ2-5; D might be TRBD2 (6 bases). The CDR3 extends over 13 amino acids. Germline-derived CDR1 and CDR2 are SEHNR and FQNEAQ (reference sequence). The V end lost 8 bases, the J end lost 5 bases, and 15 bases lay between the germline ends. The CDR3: CASSGPEGETQYF. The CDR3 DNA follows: TGTGCCAGCTCGGGGCCGGAGGGGGAGACCCAGTACTTC.

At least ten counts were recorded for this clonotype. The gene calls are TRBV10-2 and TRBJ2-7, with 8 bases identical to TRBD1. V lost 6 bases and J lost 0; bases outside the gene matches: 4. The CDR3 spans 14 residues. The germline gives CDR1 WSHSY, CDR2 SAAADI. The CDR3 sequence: CASRGGQGSYEQYF. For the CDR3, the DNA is TGCGCCAGCAGGGGAGGACAGGGCTCCTACGAGCAGTACTTC.

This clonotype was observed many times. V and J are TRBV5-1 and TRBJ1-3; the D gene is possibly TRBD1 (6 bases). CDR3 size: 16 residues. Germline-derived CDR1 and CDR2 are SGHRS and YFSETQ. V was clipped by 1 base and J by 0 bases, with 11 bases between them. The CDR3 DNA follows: TGCGCCAGCAGCTTGCGTTGGGACAACTCTGGAAACACCATATATTTT. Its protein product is CASSLRWDNSGNTIYF.

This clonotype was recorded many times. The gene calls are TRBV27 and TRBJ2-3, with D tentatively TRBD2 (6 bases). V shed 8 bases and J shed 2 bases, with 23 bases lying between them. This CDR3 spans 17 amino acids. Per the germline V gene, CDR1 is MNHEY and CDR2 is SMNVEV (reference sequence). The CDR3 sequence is CASRSRTAGIPTDTQYF. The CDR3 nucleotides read TGTGCCAGCCGCTCACGGACCGCGGGGATACCCACAGATACGCAGTATTTT.

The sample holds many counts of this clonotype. The CDR3 spells CASSRDPNTEAFF. The CDR3 nucleotides read TGTGCCAGCAGCAGGGATCCTAACACTGAAGCTTTCTTT. This chain joins TRBV7-8 and TRBJ1-1, with D hard to call. The germline V and J ends were trimmed by 5 bases and 2 bases, with 9 bases remaining between them. This CDR3 has 13 amino acids. CDR1 and CDR2 from the germline V gene are SGHVS and FQNEAQ.